A selection of T cell receptor beta chains follows, all from one sample in a study of early T cells in non-severe SARS-CoV-2 infection. One entry per CDR3 protein, called by TCRdb with MiXCR from the 5' RACE reads. Here the sample spans some 90,000 distinct CDR3 sequences, about 15% being singletons. The sample comprised whole blood. Receptors were obtained from an adult who was a healthcare worker with PCR-confirmed SARS-CoV-2 infection or an uninfected control (not recorded which). Each CDR3 is given with its conserved first and last residue. Fields, in order: D gene, V gene, clone size, J gene, CDR3 protein, CDR3 DNA. D genes are given only for firm matches. Rows may omit the clone size; those that give it use once, few, many or a size class.

d_gene: TRBD2
v_gene: TRBV28
abundance: many
j_gene: TRBJ2-6
CDR3aa: CASRLSGRASGANVLTF
CDR3nt: TGTGCCAGCAGGCTAAGCGGGAGGGCATCTGGGGCCAACGTCCTGACTTTC

d_gene: .
v_gene: TRBV14
abundance: many
j_gene: TRBJ2-7
CDR3aa: CASSLGRGRSYEQYF
CDR3nt: TGTGCCAGCAGCCTGGGACGGGGTAGGTCCTACGAGCAGTACTTC

d_gene: TRBD2
v_gene: TRBV6-2/TRBV6-3
abundance: .
j_gene: TRBJ2-1
CDR3aa: CASSYLIAGGYGYNEQFF
CDR3nt: TGTGCCAGCAGTTACCTGATAGCGGGAGGCTACGGGTACAATGAGCAGTTCTTC

d_gene: .
v_gene: TRBV3-1
abundance: few
j_gene: TRBJ2-5
CDR3aa: CASSQAGRETQYF
CDR3nt: TGTGCCAGCAGCCAAGCAGGGCGAGAGACCCAGTACTTC

d_gene: .
v_gene: TRBV7-2
abundance: .
j_gene: TRBJ1-3
CDR3aa: CASSLGLSSENTIYF
CDR3nt: TGTGCCAGCAGCTTAGGGCTTAGCTCTGAAAACACCATATATTTT

d_gene: .
v_gene: TRBV27
abundance: .
j_gene: TRBJ2-3
CDR3aa: CASSLGPTPADTQYF
CDR3nt: TGTGCCAGCAGTCTCGGCCCTACCCCCGCAGATACGCAGTATTTT

d_gene: .
v_gene: TRBV6-5
abundance: few
j_gene: TRBJ1-6
CDR3aa: CASSFRFDNSPLHF
CDR3nt: TGTGCCAGCAGTTTCCGGTTCGACAATTCACCCCTCCACTTT

d_gene: TRBD2
v_gene: TRBV12-3/TRBV12-4
abundance: many
j_gene: TRBJ2-1
CDR3aa: CASSRLAANEQFF
CDR3nt: TGTGCCAGCAGCAGACTAGCGGCTAATGAGCAGTTCTTC

d_gene: .
v_gene: TRBV6-1
abundance: .
j_gene: TRBJ1-1
CDR3aa: CASSEGSQGWTEAFF
CDR3nt: TGTGCCAGCAGTGAGGGTTCTCAGGGGTGGACTGAAGCTTTCTTT

d_gene: TRBD1
v_gene: TRBV6-6
abundance: many
j_gene: TRBJ1-5
CDR3aa: CASMEPGGNQPQHF
CDR3nt: TGTGCCAGCATGGAGCCAGGGGGAAATCAGCCCCAGCATTTT

d_gene: .
v_gene: TRBV27
abundance: .
j_gene: TRBJ1-3
CDR3aa: CASSLLGQIGNTIYF
CDR3nt: TGTGCCAGCAGTTTATTAGGACAGATTGGAAACACCATATATTTT

d_gene: .
v_gene: TRBV3-1
abundance: few
j_gene: TRBJ1-5
CDR3aa: CASSQDLGVSQPQHF
CDR3nt: TGTGCCAGCAGCCAAGATCTGGGGGTCAGTCAGCCCCAGCATTTT

d_gene: .
v_gene: TRBV20-1
abundance: few
j_gene: TRBJ2-5
CDR3aa: CSASSQGGETQYF
CDR3nt: TGCAGTGCTAGTTCTCAGGGGGGAGAGACCCAGTACTTC

d_gene: .
v_gene: TRBV28
abundance: many
j_gene: TRBJ1-1
CDR3aa: CASSLTGLYHTEAFF
CDR3nt: TGTGCCAGCAGTTTAACCGGACTCTACCACACTGAAGCTTTCTTT

d_gene: .
v_gene: TRBV7-3
abundance: many
j_gene: TRBJ2-1
CDR3aa: CASSLYSSSYNEQFF
CDR3nt: TGTGCCAGCAGCTTATACTCCAGCTCCTACAATGAGCAGTTCTTC

d_gene: .
v_gene: TRBV6-2/TRBV6-3
abundance: many
j_gene: TRBJ1-1
CDR3aa: CASSYLRPGGMNTEAFF
CDR3nt: TGTGCCAGCAGTTACTTACGCCCTGGGGGAATGAACACTGAAGCTTTCTTT

d_gene: .
v_gene: TRBV20-1
abundance: few
j_gene: TRBJ2-7
CDR3aa: CSARMDSSYEQYF
CDR3nt: TGCAGTGCTAGAATGGACTCGTCCTACGAGCAGTACTTC

d_gene: .
v_gene: TRBV7-2
abundance: few
j_gene: TRBJ2-1
CDR3aa: CASSSEPSDNEQFF
CDR3nt: TGTGCCAGCAGCTCAGAGCCGTCGGACAATGAGCAGTTCTTC

d_gene: .
v_gene: TRBV20-1
abundance: .
j_gene: TRBJ2-1
CDR3aa: CSARDNARADTNEQFF
CDR3nt: TGCAGTGCTAGAGATAACGCCCGCGCGGACACCAATGAGCAGTTCTTC

d_gene: .
v_gene: TRBV5-6
abundance: few
j_gene: TRBJ1-4
CDR3aa: CASSDLSTGVPEKLFF
CDR3nt: TGTGCCAGCAGCGACCTATCGACAGGCGTACCTGAAAAACTGTTTTTT